The rows below give T cell receptor beta chains drawn from one sample of a study of cytomegalovirus exposure and HLA in healthy donors. Some clones are missing from TCRdb's copy, which holds only in-frame ones; the method was immunoSEQ multiplex PCR. Of about 150,000 clones listed, less than 85% are singletons. Specimen: PBMCs. These receptors all stem from a middle-aged man in good health and CMV-seropositive. The CDR3 runs from the conserved cysteine through the conserved F or W. The D gene is left open where the match is weak. Clone size is stated in some rows and not others, as once, few, many or a class when expanded.

v_gene,j_gene,d_gene,abundance,CDR3aa,CDR3nt
TRBV11-2,TRBJ2-1,TRBD2,-,CASSISGTSLGGEQFF,TGTGCCAGCAGCATATCCGGGACTAGCTTGGGTGGTGAGCAGTTCTTC
TRBV2,TRBJ2-1,-,few,CASSEGLNSYNEQFF,TGTGCCAGCAGTGAGGGGCTTAACTCCTACAATGAGCAGTTCTTC
TRBV29-1,TRBJ2-5,-,-,CSVEASTTETQYF,TGCAGCGTTGAAGCCTCCACAACAGAGACCCAGTACTTC
TRBV20-1,TRBJ1-4,-,-,CSARSSEKLFF,TGCAGTGCTAGATCGTCCGAAAAACTGTTTTTT
TRBV9,TRBJ1-6,-,-,CASSESVFGPKINSPLHF,TGTGCCAGCAGCGAGAGTGTTTTCGGTCCCAAGATCAATTCACCCCTCCACTTT
TRBV9,TRBJ2-1,TRBD2,-,CASSVVGTSGNEQFF,TGTGCCAGCAGCGTAGTAGGGACTAGCGGCAATGAGCAGTTCTTC
TRBV27,TRBJ2-1,-,once,CASSSNSRVDEQFF,TGTGCCAGCAGTTCGAATAGCCGCGTCGATGAGCAGTTCTTC
TRBV28,TRBJ2-1,TRBD2,-,CASASGSSYNEQFF,TGTGCCAGCGCCAGCGGGAGCTCCTACAATGAGCAGTTCTTC
TRBV11-3,TRBJ2-3,TRBD2,-,CASSPGHGLAGGPDTQYF,TGTGCCAGCAGCCCTGGGCATGGACTAGCGGGAGGGCCAGATACGCAGTATTTT
TRBV27,TRBJ1-1,-,-,CASSLIVGAGEAFF,TGTGCCAGCAGTTTAATTGTGGGGGCAGGCGAAGCTTTCTTT
TRBV30,TRBJ2-3,-,-,CAWSTGGEGGTDTQYF,TGTGCCTGGAGTACGGGGGGAGAGGGGGGAACAGATACGCAGTATTTT
TRBV18,TRBJ2-6,-,-,CASSPGLVEANVLTF,TGTGCCAGCTCACCGGGACTGGTGGAGGCCAACGTCCTGACTTTC
TRBV2,TRBJ2-1,TRBD2,few,CASRPGLAINEQFF,TGTGCCAGCAGACCGGGACTAGCGATCAATGAGCAGTTCTTC
TRBV5-1,TRBJ2-3,TRBD2,once,CASRDRPSLAGAEDTQYF,TGCGCCAGCAGGGACAGGCCGAGCCTAGCGGGAGCGGAGGATACGCAGTATTTT
TRBV15,TRBJ1-1,-,-,CATSPGGLGEAFF,TGTGCCACCAGCCCGGGAGGACTTGGTGAAGCTTTCTTT
TRBV5-1,TRBJ1-5,-,-,CASSLEGGPQHF,TGCGCCAGCAGCTTGGAAGGCGGTCCCCAGCATTTT
TRBV6-1,TRBJ2-3,TRBD2,-,CASKRAGESDTQYF,TGTGCCAGCAAAAGAGCGGGAGAGTCAGATACGCAGTATTTT
TRBV6-1,TRBJ2-1,TRBD1,-,CASNRDSYNEQFF,TGTGCCAGCAATCGGGACAGCTACAATGAGCAGTTCTTC
TRBV23-1,TRBJ1-1,-,-,CASSQSRRERGTEAFF,TGCGCCAGCAGTCAGTCCCGGAGAGAGCGGGGCACTGAAGCTTTCTTT
TRBV11-2,TRBJ2-1,-,-,CASSAGTNEQFF,TGTGCCAGCAGCGCAGGAACGAATGAGCAGTTCTTC
TRBV5-1,TRBJ1-4,-,-,CASSLVSGTNEKLFF,TGCGCCAGCAGCTTGGTTTCAGGCACTAATGAAAAACTGTTTTTT
TRBV21-1,TRBJ2-2,-,few,CASSNLSAGELFF,TGTGCCAGCAGCAATCTGTCGGCCGGGGAGCTGTTTTTT
TRBV7-2,TRBJ2-3,-,-,CASSLGSGDTQYF,TGTGCCAGCAGCTTAGGGTCCGGGGATACGCAGTATTTT
TRBV5-1,TRBJ1-4,-,-,CASSGAATNEKLFF,TGCGCCAGCAGCGGGGCAGCAACTAATGAAAAACTGTTTTTT
TRBV5-6,TRBJ2-7,-,-,CASSLADRFGYEQYF,TGTGCCAGCAGCTTGGCCGACAGGTTTGGATACGAGCAGTACTTC
TRBV19,TRBJ2-7,-,-,CATGQSYEQYF,TGTGCCACCGGACAGTCCTACGAGCAGTACTTC
TRBV29-1,TRBJ2-5,-,once,CSVEERRGETQYF,TGCAGCGTTGAAGAGCGGAGGGGAGAGACCCAGTACTTC
TRBV7-2,TRBJ2-5,TRBD2,once,CASSLEGLLAGGRRETQYF,TGTGCCAGCAGCTTAGAGGGGCTTCTAGCGGGAGGTAGGAGGGAGACCCAGTACTTC
TRBV27,TRBJ1-2,TRBD1,-,CASSTRTGNGYTF,TGTGCCAGCAGTACACGGACAGGGAATGGCTACACCTTC
TRBV29-1,TRBJ1-1,-,-,CSALSPFLNTEAFF,TGCAGCGCCTTGTCCCCCTTCTTGAACACTGAAGCTTTCTTT
TRBV7-9,TRBJ2-3,TRBD1,-,CASSLAQGGFSTDTQYF,TGTGCCAGCAGCTTAGCACAGGGGGGATTTAGCACAGATACGCAGTATTTT
TRBV2,TRBJ2-7,TRBD2,few,CASSKASGSVYEQYF,TGTGCCAGCAGTAAGGCTAGCGGGAGCGTCTACGAGCAGTACTTC
TRBV7-9,TRBJ1-1,-,-,CASSLPGTEAFF,TGTGCCAGCAGCTTACCCGGCACTGAAGCTTTCTTT
TRBV7-9,TRBJ1-1,-,-,CSSSLGVLAGAFF,TGTTCCAGCAGCTTAGGAGTACTGGCGGGAGCTTTCTTT
TRBV10-3,TRBJ2-7,-,once,CAISETGTHYEQYF,TGTGCCATCAGTGAAACCGGGACACACTACGAGCAGTACTTC
TRBV7-9,TRBJ2-7,TRBD2,-,CASSHELAGNEQYF,TGTGCCAGCAGCCACGAGCTAGCGGGAAACGAGCAGTACTTC
TRBV7-9,TRBJ1-4,TRBD1,-,CASSTGAAAGGKLFF,TGTGCCAGCAGTACAGGGGCCGCCGCCGGAGGAAAACTGTTTTTT
TRBV2,TRBJ2-7,-,few,CATQVPGSNEQYF,TGTGCCACCCAGGTTCCGGGGTCCAACGAGCAGTACTTC
TRBV28,TRBJ2-5,TRBD1,-,CASSLPQTGGGETQYF,TGTGCCAGCAGTTTACCTCAAACAGGGGGCGGGGAGACCCAGTACTTC
TRBV5-1,TRBJ2-5,TRBD2,-,CASSMGLAGGLQETQYF,TGCGCCAGCAGCATGGGACTAGCGGGAGGCCTCCAAGAGACCCAGTACTTC
TRBV30,TRBJ2-3,-,-,CAWRLWRDSPDTQYF,TGTGCCTGGAGACTCTGGCGGGATTCCCCAGATACGCAGTATTTT
TRBV6-1,TRBJ2-5,TRBD2,-,CASSETSGTQETQYF,TGTGCCAGCAGTGAGACTAGCGGAACCCAAGAGACCCAGTACTTC
TRBV18,TRBJ2-1,-,once,CASSPSRTTLRNEQFF,TGTGCCAGCTCACCATCGAGGACTACCCTTCGCAATGAGCAGTTCTTC
TRBV6-1,TRBJ1-2,-,-,CASSERGSYGYTF,TGTGCCAGCAGTGAAAGGGGCAGCTATGGCTACACCTTC
TRBV18,TRBJ2-1,TRBD1,few,CASSPRDRVSYNEQFF,TGTGCCAGCTCACCAAGGGACAGGGTCTCCTACAATGAGCAGTTCTTC
TRBV4-1,TRBJ2-7,TRBD2,-,CASSQVLAGPYEQYF,TGCGCCAGCAGCCAAGTCCTAGCGGGACCCTACGAGCAGTACTTC
TRBV6-5,TRBJ2-1,TRBD1,-,CASSDRGLRDEQFF,TGTGCCAGCAGTGACAGGGGTCTTAGAGATGAGCAGTTCTTC
TRBV10-3,TRBJ2-3,TRBD2,-,CAISESLAGNTDTQYF,TGTGCCATCAGTGAGAGTCTAGCGGGAAACACAGATACGCAGTATTTT
TRBV6-5,TRBJ2-7,TRBD2,-,CASRTSGRSYEQYF,TGTGCCAGCAGGACTAGCGGGCGCTCCTACGAGCAGTACTTC
TRBV13,TRBJ2-2,-,-,CASSPKSGFGDGSGELFF,TGTGCCAGCAGCCCAAAGTCTGGGTTCGGGGATGGTTCCGGGGAGCTGTTTTTT
TRBV5-8,TRBJ1-5,TRBD1,-,CASSLGGGDQPQHF,TGTGCCAGCAGCTTGGGAGGGGGCGACCAGCCCCAGCATTTT
TRBV7-3,TRBJ2-1,TRBD2,few,CASSQTSGNHNEQFF,TGTGCCAGCAGCCAGACTAGCGGGAACCACAATGAGCAGTTCTTC
TRBV9,TRBJ2-2,TRBD2,-,CASSGPPGLVVRGELFF,TGTGCCAGCAGTGGGCCTCCGGGACTAGTCGTACGTGGGGAGCTGTTTTTT
TRBV6-1,TRBJ1-1,-,once,CASSESGPEGAFF,TGTGCCAGCAGTGAATCTGGACCGGAGGGAGCTTTCTTT
TRBV10-3,TRBJ2-7,TRBD2,-,CATSKGGRGDEQYF,TGTGCCACCAGCAAGGGCGGGAGAGGGGACGAGCAGTACTTC
TRBV9,TRBJ2-5,TRBD2,-,CASNGGVSVETQYF,TGTGCCAGCAACGGGGGGGTATCGGTAGAGACCCAGTACTTC
TRBV15,TRBJ2-7,-,-,CATSRGDNYEQYF,TGTGCCACCAGCAGAGGGGACAACTACGAGCAGTACTTC
TRBV7-9,TRBJ2-5,TRBD2,-,CSSTIWRTSGTETQYF,TGTTCCAGCACCATATGGCGGACTAGCGGGACGGAGACCCAGTACTTC
TRBV4-1,TRBJ2-5,TRBD2,-,CASSQTGLAGMTQYF,TGCGCCAGCAGCCAAACGGGACTAGCGGGAATGACCCAGTACTTC
TRBV6-1,TRBJ1-4,-,-,CASSGPATNEKLFF,TGTGCCAGCAGTGGTCCAGCAACTAATGAAAAACTGTTTTTT